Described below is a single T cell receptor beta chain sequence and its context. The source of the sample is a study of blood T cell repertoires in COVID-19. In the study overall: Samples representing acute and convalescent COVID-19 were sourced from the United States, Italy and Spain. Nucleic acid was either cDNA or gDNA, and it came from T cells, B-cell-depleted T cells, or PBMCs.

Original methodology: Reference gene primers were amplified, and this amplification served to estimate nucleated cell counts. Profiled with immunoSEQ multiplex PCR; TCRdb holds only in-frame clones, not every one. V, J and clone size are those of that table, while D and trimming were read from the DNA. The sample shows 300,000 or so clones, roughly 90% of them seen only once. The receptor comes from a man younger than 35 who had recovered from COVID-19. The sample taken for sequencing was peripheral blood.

The CDR3 protein is CASPRAGGCGYTF. In DNA, the CDR3 is TGCGCCAGCCCCCGAGCGGGGGGTTGTGGCTACACCTTC. The chain couples TRBV4-3 to TRBJ1-2; tentative D call: TRBD1 (5 bases). Between the trimmed V and J ends, which lost 8 bases and 7 bases, there was a span of 17 bases. The CDR3 is made up of 13 amino acids. From germline, CDR1 is LGHNA and CDR2 YSLEER.